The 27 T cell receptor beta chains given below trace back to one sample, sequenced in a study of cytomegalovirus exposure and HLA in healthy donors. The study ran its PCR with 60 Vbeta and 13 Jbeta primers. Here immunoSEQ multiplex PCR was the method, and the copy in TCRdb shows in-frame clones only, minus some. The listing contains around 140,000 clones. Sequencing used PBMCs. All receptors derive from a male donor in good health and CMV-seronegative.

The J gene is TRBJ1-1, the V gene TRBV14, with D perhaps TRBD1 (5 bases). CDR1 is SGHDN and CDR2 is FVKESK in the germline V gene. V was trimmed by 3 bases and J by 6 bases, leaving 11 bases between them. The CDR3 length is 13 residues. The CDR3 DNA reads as TGTGCCAGCAGCCAGAAAATAGGGGCTGAAGCTTTCTTT. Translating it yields CASSQKIGAEAFF.

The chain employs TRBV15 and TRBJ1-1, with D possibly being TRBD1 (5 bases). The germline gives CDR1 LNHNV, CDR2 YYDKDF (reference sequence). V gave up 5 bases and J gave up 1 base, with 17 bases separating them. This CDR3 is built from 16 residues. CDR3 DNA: TGTGCCACCAGCCGGGGGGTAGGACTTTCGAACACTGAAGCTTTCTTT. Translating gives CATSRGVGLSNTEAFF.

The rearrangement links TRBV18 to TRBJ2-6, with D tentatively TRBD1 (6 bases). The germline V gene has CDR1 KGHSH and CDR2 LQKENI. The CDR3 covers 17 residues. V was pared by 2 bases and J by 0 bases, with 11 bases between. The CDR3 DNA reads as TGTGCCAGCTCACCAGGGGGCCCAAGCTCTGGGGCCAACGTCCTGACTTTC. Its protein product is CASSPGGPSSGANVLTF.

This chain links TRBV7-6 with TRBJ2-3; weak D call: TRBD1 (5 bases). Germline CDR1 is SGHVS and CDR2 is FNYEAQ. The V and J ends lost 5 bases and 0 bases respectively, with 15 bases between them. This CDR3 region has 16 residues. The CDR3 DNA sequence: TGTGCCAGCAGCCCCAGGGTAGCAGTGAGCACAGATACGCAGTATTTT. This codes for CASSPRVAVSTDTQYF.

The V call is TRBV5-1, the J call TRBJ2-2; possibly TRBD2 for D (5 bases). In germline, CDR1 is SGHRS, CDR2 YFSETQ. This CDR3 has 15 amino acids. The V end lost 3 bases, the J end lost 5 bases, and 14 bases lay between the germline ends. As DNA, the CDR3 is TGCGCCAGCAGCTCCGGACTCCGCAAGACCGGGGAGCTGTTTTTT. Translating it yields CASSSGLRKTGELFF.

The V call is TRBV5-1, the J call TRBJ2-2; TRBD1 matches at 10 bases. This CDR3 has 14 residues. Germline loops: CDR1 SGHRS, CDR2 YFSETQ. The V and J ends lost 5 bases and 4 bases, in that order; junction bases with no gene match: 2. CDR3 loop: CASRRDRGTGELFF. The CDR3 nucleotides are TGCGCCAGCAGAAGGGACAGGGGCACCGGGGAGCTGTTTTTT.

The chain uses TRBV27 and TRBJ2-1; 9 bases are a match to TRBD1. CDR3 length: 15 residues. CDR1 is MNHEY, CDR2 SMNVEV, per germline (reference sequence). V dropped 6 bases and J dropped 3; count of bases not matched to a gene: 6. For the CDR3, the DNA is TGTGCCAGCAGCCCCGGGACAGGGATCTACAATGAGCAGTTCTTC. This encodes CASSPGTGIYNEQFF.

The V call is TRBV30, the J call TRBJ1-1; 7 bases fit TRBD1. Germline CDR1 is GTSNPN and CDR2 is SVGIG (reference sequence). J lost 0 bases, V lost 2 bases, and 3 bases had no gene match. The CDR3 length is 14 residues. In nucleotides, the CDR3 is TGTGCCTGGAGTAAACAGGGGATGAACACTGAAGCTTTCTTT. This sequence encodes CAWSKQGMNTEAFF.

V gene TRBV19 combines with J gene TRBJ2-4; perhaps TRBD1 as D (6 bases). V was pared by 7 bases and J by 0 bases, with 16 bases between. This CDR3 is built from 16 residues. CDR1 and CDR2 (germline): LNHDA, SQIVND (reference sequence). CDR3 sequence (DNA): TGTGCCAGTACCGCCCACAGGGCCTTAGCCAAAAACATTCAGTACTTC. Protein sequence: CASTAHRALAKNIQYF.

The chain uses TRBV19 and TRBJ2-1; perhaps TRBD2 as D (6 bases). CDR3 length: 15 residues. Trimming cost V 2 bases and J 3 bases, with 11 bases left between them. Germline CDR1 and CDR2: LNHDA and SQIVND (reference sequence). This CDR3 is CASSISGPGYNEQFF. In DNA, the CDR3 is TGTGCCAGTAGTATAAGCGGGCCAGGCTACAATGAGCAGTTCTTC.

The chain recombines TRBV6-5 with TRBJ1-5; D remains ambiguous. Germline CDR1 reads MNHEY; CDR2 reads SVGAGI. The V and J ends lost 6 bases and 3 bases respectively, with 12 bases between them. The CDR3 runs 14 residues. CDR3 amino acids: CASSPTDSNQPQHF. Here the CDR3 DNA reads TGTGCCAGCAGCCCTACAGATTCCAATCAGCCCCAGCATTTT.

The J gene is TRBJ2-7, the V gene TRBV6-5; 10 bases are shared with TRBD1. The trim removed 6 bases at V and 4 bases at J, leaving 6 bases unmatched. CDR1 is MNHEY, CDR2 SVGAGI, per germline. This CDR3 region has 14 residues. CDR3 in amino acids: CASSRQGARYEQYF. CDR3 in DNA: TGTGCCAGCAGCCGACAGGGGGCTAGGTACGAGCAGTACTTC.

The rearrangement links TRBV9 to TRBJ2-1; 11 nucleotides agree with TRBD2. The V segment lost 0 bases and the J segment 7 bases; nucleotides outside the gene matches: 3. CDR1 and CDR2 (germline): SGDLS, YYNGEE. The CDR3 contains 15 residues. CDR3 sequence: CASSVESSGGNEQFF. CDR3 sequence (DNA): TGTGCCAGCAGCGTAGAGTCTAGCGGGGGGAATGAGCAGTTCTTC.

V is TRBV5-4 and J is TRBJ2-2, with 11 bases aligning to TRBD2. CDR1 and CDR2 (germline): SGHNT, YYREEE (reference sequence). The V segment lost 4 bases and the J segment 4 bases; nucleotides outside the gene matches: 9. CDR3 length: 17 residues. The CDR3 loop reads CASSRSGRASGTGELFF. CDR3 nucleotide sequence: TGTGCCAGCAGCCGTAGCGGGAGGGCTTCAGGCACCGGGGAGCTGTTTTTT.

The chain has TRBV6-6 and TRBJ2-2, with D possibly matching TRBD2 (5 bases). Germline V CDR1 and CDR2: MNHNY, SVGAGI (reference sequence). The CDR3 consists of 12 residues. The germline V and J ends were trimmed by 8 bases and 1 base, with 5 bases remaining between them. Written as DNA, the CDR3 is TGTGCCAGCGGAGGGAACACCGGGGAGCTGTTTTTT. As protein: CASGGNTGELFF.

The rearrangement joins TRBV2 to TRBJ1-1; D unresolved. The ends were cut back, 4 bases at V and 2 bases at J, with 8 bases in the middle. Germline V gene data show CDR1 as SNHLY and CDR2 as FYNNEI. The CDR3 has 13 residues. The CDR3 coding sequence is TGTGCCAGCAGTGCGGGAACAAACACTGAAGCTTTCTTT. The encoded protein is CASSAGTNTEAFF.

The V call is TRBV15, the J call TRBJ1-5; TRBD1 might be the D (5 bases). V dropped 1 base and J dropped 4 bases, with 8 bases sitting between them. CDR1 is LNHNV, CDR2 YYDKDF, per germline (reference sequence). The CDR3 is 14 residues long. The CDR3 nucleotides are TGTGCCACCAGCAGAGTTGGGGGGAATCAGCCCCAGCATTTT. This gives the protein CATSRVGGNQPQHF.

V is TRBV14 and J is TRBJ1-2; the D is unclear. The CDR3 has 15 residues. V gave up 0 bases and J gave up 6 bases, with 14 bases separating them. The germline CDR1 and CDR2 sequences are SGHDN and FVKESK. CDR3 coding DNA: TGTGCCAGCAGCCAAGAGCTCCTAAGAGTTAATGGCTACACCTTC. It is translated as CASSQELLRVNGYTF.

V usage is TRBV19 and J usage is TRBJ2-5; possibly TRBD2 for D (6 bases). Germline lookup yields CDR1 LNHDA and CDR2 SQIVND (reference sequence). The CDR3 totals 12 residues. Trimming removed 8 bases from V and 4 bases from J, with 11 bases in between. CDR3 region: CASGGNRETQYF. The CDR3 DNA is TGTGCCAGTGGGGGGAATCGAGAGACCCAGTACTTC.

The CDR3 protein is CATWGLAGAYTGELFF. The DNA of the CDR3 is TGTGCCACATGGGGGCTAGCGGGAGCCTACACCGGGGAGCTGTTTTTT. This chain uses TRBV19 with TRBJ2-2; 10 bases are a match to TRBD2. Trimming removed 10 bases from V and 3 bases from J; junction bases left unmatched: 11. The CDR3 sequence is 16 residues long. Per germline, CDR1 LNHDA and CDR2 SQIVND (reference sequence).

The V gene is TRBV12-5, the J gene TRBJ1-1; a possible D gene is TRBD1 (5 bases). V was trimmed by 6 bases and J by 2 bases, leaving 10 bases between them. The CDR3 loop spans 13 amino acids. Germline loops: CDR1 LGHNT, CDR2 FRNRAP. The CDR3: CASGIDSNTEAFF. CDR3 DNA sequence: TGTGCTAGTGGGATTGACAGCAACACTGAAGCTTTCTTT.

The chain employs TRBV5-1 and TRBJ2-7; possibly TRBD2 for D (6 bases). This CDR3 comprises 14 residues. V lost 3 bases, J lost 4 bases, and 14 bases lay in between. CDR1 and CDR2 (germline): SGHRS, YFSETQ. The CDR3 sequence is CASSSGDPRYEQYF. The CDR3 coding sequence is TGCGCCAGCAGCTCGGGGGACCCTCGGTACGAGCAGTACTTC.

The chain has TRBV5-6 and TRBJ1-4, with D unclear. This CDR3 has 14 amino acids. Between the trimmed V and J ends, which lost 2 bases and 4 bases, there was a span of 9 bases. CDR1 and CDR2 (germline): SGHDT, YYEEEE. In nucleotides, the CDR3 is TGTGCCAGCAGCTTCGGTCACTTTAATGAAAAACTGTTTTTT. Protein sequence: CASSFGHFNEKLFF.

The CDR3 is CASSQVTELSNEQYF. The CDR3 DNA reads TGTGCCAGCAGCCAAGTAACAGAACTGAGCAACGAGCAGTACTTC. The rearrangement uses TRBV4-2 and TRBJ2-7; D call uncertain. Germline V gives CDR1 LGHNA, CDR2 YNFKEQ. With 1 base removed from V and 5 bases from J, the gap between germline ends came to 15 bases. CDR3 length: 15 residues.

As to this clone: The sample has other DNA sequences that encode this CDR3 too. The CDR3 coding sequence is TGTGCCAGCTCGCCCCAAGGAGCCTACAATGAGCAGTTCTTC. Translated, it gives CASSPQGAYNEQFF. V usage is TRBV18 and J usage is TRBJ2-1; D gene unclear. Germline V lookup: CDR1 KGHSH, CDR2 LQKENI. The CDR3 is 14 residues long. The V end lost 6 bases, the J end lost 2 bases, and 11 bases lay between the germline ends.

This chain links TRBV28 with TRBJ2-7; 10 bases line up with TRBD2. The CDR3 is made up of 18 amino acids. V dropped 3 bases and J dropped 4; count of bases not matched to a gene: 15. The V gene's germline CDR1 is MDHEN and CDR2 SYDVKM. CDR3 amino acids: CASSFVGPRAGGPYEQYF. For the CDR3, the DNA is TGTGCCAGCAGTTTCGTCGGCCCGAGAGCGGGGGGGCCTTACGAGCAGTACTTC.

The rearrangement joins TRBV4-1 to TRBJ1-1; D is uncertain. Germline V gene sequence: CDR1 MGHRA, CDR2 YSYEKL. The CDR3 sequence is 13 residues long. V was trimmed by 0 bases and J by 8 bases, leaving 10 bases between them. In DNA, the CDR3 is TGCGCCAGCAGCCAAGATCGTGGAGGGGAAGCTTTCTTT. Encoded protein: CASSQDRGGEAFF.